The 18 T cell receptor beta chains presented below share a single source sample, sequenced in a study of T cell responses to AZD1222 COVID-19 vaccine. Repertoires were generated with immunoSEQ multiplex PCR, while TCRdb's copy carries only in-frame clones and drops some. The table lists 90,000 to 120,000 clones, 92% of them singletons, with approximately 9.3% in the top ten. The sample here was peripheral blood, taken 28 days after the second AZD1222 dose. All receptors derive from an adult who received the AZD1222 COVID-19 vaccine.

The chain joins TRBV12-3 or TRBV12-4 to TRBJ1-1, with D maybe TRBD1 (5 bases). The germline V and J ends were trimmed by 7 bases and 4 bases, with 13 bases remaining between them. The CDR3 is 13 amino acids. CDR3 sequence reads: CASMGEGGTEAFF. In DNA form, the CDR3 reads TGTGCCAGCATGGGGGAGGGTGGCACTGAAGCTTTCTTT.

The genes are TRBV28 and TRBJ2-7; TRBD1 matches at 8 bases. Per the germline V gene, CDR1 is MDHEN and CDR2 is SYDVKM. This CDR3 contains 14 residues. The V and J ends lost 5 bases and 1 base, in that order; junction bases with no gene match: 4. The CDR3: CASSRDRGSYEQYF. The CDR3 DNA sequence: TGTGCCAGCAGTCGTGACAGGGGATCCTACGAGCAGTACTTC.

The V call is TRBV2, the J call TRBJ2-7; weak D call: TRBD1 (6 bases). This CDR3 contains 13 residues. V was trimmed by 7 bases and J by 5 bases, leaving 15 bases between them. Germline CDR1 is SNHLY and CDR2 is FYNNEI. The CDR3 here is CASIRDIWNEQYF. The CDR3 bases are TGTGCCAGCATTAGGGACATTTGGAACGAGCAGTACTTC.

The rearrangement links TRBV11-2 to TRBJ1-2; D call uncertain. Deletions cut 1 base from V and 8 bases from J, with 11 bases between. The CDR3 extends over 13 amino acids. Germline CDR1 is SGHAT and CDR2 is FQNNGV. DNA of the CDR3: TGTGCCAGCAGCTTAGGTGCGGCTACGGGCTACACCTTC. Protein sequence: CASSLGAATGYTF.

This chain links TRBV3-1 (or the pseudogene TRBV3-2) with TRBJ2-7, with D possibly being TRBD1 or TRBD2 (5 bases each). The germline V and J ends were trimmed by 6 bases and 1 base, with 13 bases remaining between them. The CDR3 has 14 residues. Per germline, CDR1 LGHDT and CDR2 YNNKEL (reference sequence). CDR3 nucleotides: TGTGCCAGCAGTATTGCAGGGAGTTCCTACGAGCAGTACTTC. The encoded protein is CASSIAGSSYEQYF.

This clone occurred once. This chain uses TRBV6-5 with TRBJ2-7, with D tentatively TRBD2 (6 bases). This CDR3 is built from 14 residues. The V end was cut by 6 bases, the J end by 0 bases, with 12 bases between. Germline V gene sequence: CDR1 MNHEY, CDR2 SVGAGI. Written as DNA, the CDR3 is TGTGCCAGCAGCCGGGACTTCAGCTCCTACGAGCAGTACTTC. Translation: CASSRDFSSYEQYF.

The chain uses TRBV15 and TRBJ2-7; D remains unclear. The CDR3 runs to 13 residues. V was clipped by 0 bases and J by 0 bases, with 3 bases between them. The V gene's germline CDR1 is LNHNV and CDR2 YYDKDF (reference sequence). CDR3 sequence reads: CATSRDLSYEQYF. As DNA, the CDR3 is TGTGCCACCAGCAGAGACCTCTCCTACGAGCAGTACTTC.

This rearrangement joins TRBV6-1 to TRBJ1-2; D gene uncertain. Germline CDR1 and CDR2: MNHNS and SASEGT. The V and J ends lost 0 bases and 3 bases respectively, with 5 bases between them. CDR3 size: 13 residues. CDR3 loop: CASSEATYYGYTF. Written as DNA, the CDR3 is TGTGCCAGCAGTGAAGCGACTTACTATGGCTACACCTTC.

The genes are TRBV18 and TRBJ2-7; 8 nucleotides line up with TRBD2. CDR3 length: 16 amino acids. Germline assignment: CDR1 KGHSH and CDR2 LQKENI. V lost 0 bases and J lost 5; bases outside the gene matches: 9. The CDR3 region has the DNA TGTGCCAGCTCACCACCTAAAGCGGGAGTAATGGACGAGCAGTACTTC. It translates to CASSPPKAGVMDEQYF.

The rearrangement joins TRBV27 to TRBJ2-1; D not resolved. The CDR3 consists of 13 residues. Germline loops: CDR1 MNHEY, CDR2 SMNVEV (reference sequence). V gave up 7 bases and J gave up 4 bases, with 11 bases separating them. The CDR3 is CASTPNQYNEQFF. In nucleotides, the CDR3 is TGTGCCAGCACCCCTAATCAGTACAATGAGCAGTTCTTC.

On this clone itself: This sample includes further DNA sequences coding for the same CDR3. The chain couples TRBV18 to TRBJ2-3; perhaps TRBD1 as D (5 bases). Germline V gives CDR1 KGHSH, CDR2 LQKENI. V was cut by 3 bases and J by 4 bases, with 11 bases left in between. The CDR3 extends over 14 amino acids. The CDR3 region is CASSPGRAPDTQYF. The CDR3 coding sequence is TGTGCCAGCTCACCGGGCAGGGCGCCAGATACGCAGTATTTT. Drawing the rest from reference TRBV18 and TRBJ2-3, the complete variable domain is NAGVMQNPRHLVRRRGQEARLRCSPMKGHSHVYWYRQLPEEGLKFMVYLQKENIIDESGMPKERFSAEFPKEGPSILRIQQVVRGDSAAYFCASSPGRAPDTQYFGPGTRLTVL.

This clone was detected a few times. The rearrangement links TRBV3-1 (or the pseudogene TRBV3-2) to TRBJ2-5, with 10 bases aligning to TRBD2. CDR1 LGHDT and CDR2 YNNKEL come from the germline V gene (reference sequence). This CDR3 has 16 residues. Germline trimming cut 4 bases from V and 1 base from J; bases unmatched to any gene: 6. The CDR3: CASSRPTSGSQETQYF. CDR3 bases: TGTGCCAGCAGCCGTCCGACTAGCGGGTCCCAAGAGACCCAGTACTTC.

The chain joins TRBV5-6 to TRBJ1-3; D remains ambiguous. Germline V gene sequence: CDR1 SGHDT, CDR2 YYEEEE. The CDR3 totals 16 residues. Between the trimmed V and J ends, which lost 4 bases and 0 bases, there was a span of 14 bases. CDR3 in DNA: TGTGCCAGCAGCCCGCCGAGGATCCTCTCTGGAAACACCATATATTTT. It translates to CASSPPRILSGNTIYF.

This chain links TRBV2 with TRBJ2-1; D is unresolved. The CDR3 length is 14 residues. Germline loops: CDR1 SNHLY, CDR2 FYNNEI. Trimming pared 10 bases from V and 0 bases from J, leaving 13 bases between. CDR3 coding DNA: TGTGCCACCGATGAACGAAGCTCCTACAATGAGCAGTTCTTC. It yields the protein CATDERSSYNEQFF.

The J gene is TRBJ1-1, the V gene TRBV6-5; D call uncertain. The V end was cut by 2 bases, the J end by 2 bases, with 12 bases between. Per the germline V gene, CDR1 is MNHEY and CDR2 is SVGAGI. CDR3 length equals 15 residues. The CDR3 sequence is CASSYAWDTNTEAFF. CDR3 DNA sequence: TGTGCCAGCAGTTACGCTTGGGATACAAACACTGAAGCTTTCTTT.

This clone was recorded only once. V gene TRBV27 combines with J gene TRBJ2-1; TRBD2 agrees at 13 bases. Germline values: CDR1 MNHEY, CDR2 SMNVEV (reference sequence). This CDR3 has 15 residues. Trimming took 5 bases from V and 9 from J; bases not matched to a gene: 7. CDR3 sequence (DNA): TGTGCCAGCAGTCGCCAGACTAGCGGGGGGTTTGAGCAGTTCTTC. It specifies CASSRQTSGGFEQFF.

V gene TRBV7-2 combines with J gene TRBJ2-7; no clear D gene. The CDR3 has 13 amino acids. Deletions cut 3 bases from V and 1 base from J, with 7 bases between. The V gene's germline CDR1 is SGHTA and CDR2 FQGNSA. The CDR3 loop is CASSFFGSYEQYF. CDR3 DNA sequence: TGTGCCAGCAGCTTTTTTGGGTCCTACGAGCAGTACTTC.

V usage is TRBV7-6 and J usage is TRBJ1-1; TRBD1 aligns across 7 bases. Germline V gives CDR1 SGHVS, CDR2 FNYEAQ. This CDR3 is built from 17 residues. Losses at the gene ends were 7 bases for V and 0 bases for J; bases not matched to a gene: 14. In DNA form, the CDR3 reads TGTGCCAGCACCCGACGTACAGGGGTCGGCATGAACACTGAAGCTTTCTTT. Its translation: CASTRRTGVGMNTEAFF.